This T cell receptor (beta chain) was captured in a study of cytomegalovirus exposure and HLA in healthy donors (dated by TCRdb to 2016 to 2017). About the investigation overall: An earlier analysis of 587 of the donors reported approximately 300 Gb of sequence data and around 100 million unique TCR beta sequences obtained from about 180 million T cells. The study used immunosequencing to profile the T cell repertoires of approximately 640 subjects and linked those repertoires to cytomegalovirus serostatus. Both class I and class II loci were covered by HLA typing, at four-digit resolution. Because of strong linkage in the cohort, five DR-DQ haplotypes were treated as single units for association and clustering. Among the roughly 400 genotyped donors, around 79% belonged to the genetic ancestry cluster associated with self-reported Caucasian donors. The aim of the study was to test whether cataloging public T cell receptors could identify signatures of past pathogen exposure. In addition to the first cohort of approximately 670 subjects, a separate validation cohort of approximately 130 different subjects was used. Donor age, sex, ethnicity and CMV serostatus were compiled together with the repertoire data. An early release covering roughly 640 HLA-typed donors comprised roughly 300 gigabases of sequencing data and around 85 million unique TCR sequences. In a later analysis, previously published TCR beta repertoires from more than 500 donors were re-analyzed and high-resolution HLA genotyping was added so that TCR occurrence patterns could be studied. Among 398 genotyped donors of the cohort, an average of roughly 230,000 unique TCR beta nucleotide sequences was sequenced per donor, of which about 19% were non-productive. The study combined high-throughput TCR immunosequencing, statistical association of individual TCRs with disease status, and machine learning to predict cytomegalovirus infection status. In the later analysis, no new phenotypic data were used to find candidate immune exposures; instead, reliance was placed on TCR beta sequences and their occurrence across donors. A later genetic analysis used genome-wide SNP genotypes for about 60% of the roughly 700 donors, treating that subset as a discovery cohort. Typing coverage differed by locus: A, B, C, DRB1 and DQB1 were typed in roughly 620-630 donors, DQA1 in around 500, DPA1 in around 600, and DPB1 in 450 to 490. Every discovery cohort repertoire had been produced on one sequencing platform. To decide whether each TCR beta V gene segment behaved as functional or pseudogenic, an earlier analysis of some 570 of the donors relied on high-throughput TCR beta sequencing.

Receptors were amplified or captured by the immunoSEQ multiplex PCR assay. For the multiplex PCR, a mixture combining 60 forward primers for TCR Vbeta segments and 13 reverse primers for TCR Jbeta segments was used. Amplification of the CDR3 region of rearranged TCR beta genes was performed with a multiplex PCR assay on genomic DNA. Amplified TCR beta libraries were sequenced as 87-base-pair reads on the Illumina HiSeq System. On the study's bioinformatics: In a later analysis, tens of millions of unique TCR beta chains were counted across the approximately 670 repertoires, and roughly 11 million of these chains were shared by at least two donors. To remove PCR and sequencing errors, raw reads were error-corrected and collapsed into unique sequences using a nearest-neighbor algorithm that merged closely related sequences. Alignment of CDR3 sequences to IMGT reference sequences was used to assign V, D and J gene segments. For a sequence to be retained, a match of at least six nucleotides to both a V gene segment and a J gene segment was required. A rearrangement was called productive if the CDR3 had no stop codons and remained in frame with V and J, and every other rearrangement was called non-productive. Following IMGT convention, CDR3 was defined as the stretch from the second conserved V-encoded cysteine up to the conserved J-encoded phenylalanine. In an earlier analysis of more than 550 of the donors, sequences lacking an unambiguous match to a single V gene segment were excluded. In an earlier analysis of almost 600 of the donors, a V segment was called functional when productive rearrangements were above 56.7%, and segregating when the standard deviation between donors exceeded 5%. A statistical classification framework was built for diagnosing cytomegalovirus status from the catalog of TCR beta chain sequences. In a later analysis, TCR nucleotide sequences were compared against IMGT/GENE-DB human TR gene sequences so that V and J genes could be assigned. The TCRdist pipeline was used in a later analysis to assign CDR3 sequences and most-parsimonious VDJ recombination scenarios. In a later analysis, each TCR beta chain was defined by its CDR3 amino acid sequence together with its V-gene family, and reads lacking a unique V-gene family were excluded. In a later analysis, 450 to 600 highly shared, low-generation-probability nucleotide sequences were removed to address suspected cross-contamination and a sequencing artifact. In a later analysis, a clonal expansion index for each public chain was calculated from normalized within-repertoire ranks of inferred template counts. In a later analysis, generation probabilities were computed using a VDJ recombination model fitted to out-of-frame rearrangements, and the results were checked against IGoR. A later analysis scored TCR-TCR, TCR-HLA and TCR-CMV co-occurrence with hypergeometric tests, applying a repertoire-size bias correction to TCR pairs. A later analysis estimated false discovery rates by permuting HLA or CMV assignments 20 times. In a later analysis, co-occurring TCRs were grouped using DBSCAN, with TCRdist sequence similarity added in when clustering inside HLA-allele-positive subsets. Co-occurrence clustering excluded repertoires with fewer than 30,000 or more than 120,000 public chains, plus five with anomalous nucleotide sharing. Drawn from immuneACCESS, this table holds only the in-frame rearrangements with V and J called that TCRdb kept. Clones are partly lost; checked studies trace under half to an unresolved V gene and leave the rest unexplained. V and J calls and clone size are as listed in that table; D and trimming were resolved from the DNA. Here the sample has some 120,000 clones; approximately 70% occur a single time. The biggest ten clones account for more than 8% of the sample.

General conclusions and limits of the study: Three of the identified cytomegalovirus-associated TCR beta chains were confirmed in vitro to be specific for cytomegalovirus antigens. For the cohort, immune exposure information was limited to CMV serostatus. Because HLA typing was missing for some donors at each locus, association tests included only the typed subset. In a later genetic analysis, fewer N-insertions in productive TCRs were reported among donors in an Asian-associated ancestry cluster than the approximately 670-donor mean. While some public TCRs were present in many individuals, most TCR sequences turned up only very rarely across donors. Most CMV-associated TCR beta chains appeared to be HLA-restricted in a later analysis, and the HLA associations seemed to be driven largely by CMV exposure. A further reported finding was that TCR beta sequences accurately predicted the HLA-A and HLA-B alleles for most subjects in the first cohort. Some IMGT-functional V segments, including TRBV6-2 and TRBV6-3, could not be told apart with the 87-base-pair reads, so those segments were excluded. This cohort had only TCR beta chains sequenced, and the lack of alpha or paired-chain data limited which features could be detected. Sequencing depth was assumed to be roughly uniform across donors in the presence/absence analyses, though that assumption may not hold. Strong co-occurrence of HLA alleles, especially DR and DQ, made assigning TCR associations to individual alleles difficult. V-gene and J-gene trimming of TCR beta chains was associated with a missense DCLRE1C variant in a later genetic analysis, and the association was replicated in an independent cohort. Correlated functional status among segregating V segments might reflect linkage disequilibrium, but an unknown experimental factor could not be ruled out. A cluster of highly shared sequence variants was judged likely to be a technical artifact of the sequencing pipeline. An earlier analysis of approximately 500 of the donors showed that most TCR beta V segments appeared in productive rearrangements either about 87% or about 30% of the time, which broadly matched IMGT annotations. In a later analysis, several top co-occurrence clusters were reported to appear linked to parvovirus B19, influenza, CMV and Epstein-Barr virus. According to a later analysis, TCR association rates differed among HLA loci, with DRB1 alleles showing the most associated TCRs and HLA-C alleles showing the fewest. Cytomegalovirus status was reported to be diagnosed by the classifier with high specificity and sensitivity in both the original and validation cohorts. A total of fewer than 200 TCR beta chains were listed by the study as associated with cytomegalovirus. In a later analysis, 16,951 TCR beta sequences were associated with specific HLA alleles at a false discovery rate of 0.05. Approximately 18 rarely observed V segments, including chromosome 9 orphons, were excluded from the earlier analysis of some 590 of the donors because counts were too low. In a later analysis, HLA-associated TCR beta chains showed more clonal expansion and lower generation probabilities than non-associated chains that were equally common. It was suggested by the authors that the approach could potentially be generalized to other disease states and immunological phenotypes.

A distance of 14 bases separates the germline ends of V and J, which lose 1 base and 4 bases respectively. The germline V gene encodes CDR1 LNHNV and CDR2 YYDKDF (reference sequence). The CDR3, cysteine through phenylalanine, is 15 amino acids long. Kept here is only the CDR3 DNA, which spans 45 bases and is read in frame from base 1. The cohort comprised some 680 healthy bone marrow donors. All cohort members were sampled while nominally healthy, although unrecorded immune exposures were likely present. The donor was CMV seropositive and was included in the group of 290 or so seropositive cohort members. A peripheral blood sample was collected from each donor, and TCR beta sequencing was performed on peripheral blood mononuclear cells. The Qiagen DNeasy Blood Extraction Kit was used to extract genomic DNA from the blood cell samples. Turning to this clone: Its cognate antigen has yet to be identified. There are no base qualities to consult, and no much larger clone falls within one base.

The V and J segments used are TRBV15 and TRBJ2-7; the D gene cannot be resolved reliably. The sequence was obtained from a woman in her forties in good health and CMV-seropositive. Sequenced material: PBMCs. CDR3 region: CATSRGTTATYEQYF. At the DNA level, the sequence is TGTGCCACCAGCAGAGGAACTACCGCTACGTACGAGCAGTACTTC.